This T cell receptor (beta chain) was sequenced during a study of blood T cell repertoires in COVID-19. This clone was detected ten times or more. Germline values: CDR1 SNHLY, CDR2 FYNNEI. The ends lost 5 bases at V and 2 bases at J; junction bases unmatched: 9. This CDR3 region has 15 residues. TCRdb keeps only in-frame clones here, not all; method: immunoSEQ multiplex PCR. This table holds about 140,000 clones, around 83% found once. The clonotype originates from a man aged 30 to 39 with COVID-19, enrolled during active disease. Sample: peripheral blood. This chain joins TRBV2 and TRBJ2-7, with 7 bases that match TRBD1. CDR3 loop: CASSLGGLEPYEQYF. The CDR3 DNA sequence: TGTGCCAGCAGTCTAGGGGGCTTGGAGCCCTACGAGCAGTACTTC. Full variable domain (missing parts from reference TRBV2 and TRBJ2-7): EPEVTQTPSHQVTQMGQEVILRCVPISNHLYFYWYRQILGQKVEFLVSFYNNEISEKSEIFDDQFSVERPDGSNFTLKIRSTKLEDSAMYFCASSLGGLEPYEQYFGPGTRLTVT.